What follows describes a single T cell receptor (beta chain). The antigen is not known. Total RNA was isolated from unfractionated whole blood. It was the library that attached unique molecular identifiers to individual cDNA molecules. Per the study methods: Per-sample TCR counts ranged from roughly 20,000 to 700,000, median 95,638. TCRdb passed the 5' RACE reads through MiXCR, listing each CDR3 protein once. The V and J calls were determined by TCRdb, not by the authors. The sample lists approximately 110,000 distinct CDR3 sequences, 15% to 20% seen once, with around 3% in the top ten. This CDR3 comprises 14 residues. V gave up 1 base and J gave up 3 bases, with 12 bases separating them. The V gene's germline CDR1 is DFQATT and CDR2 SNEGSKA (reference sequence). The data derive from a study of human T cells and chemical hapten exposure. In the study overall: From small differences in pooled library volume came most of the variation in per-sample TCR yields. Study-wide results and caveats: No alteration of TCRs above 1 in 1000 frequency was seen with DPC sensitization.

The chain uses TRBV20-1 and TRBJ1-1, with TRBD1 as a possible D gene (6 bases). This sequence was found in a human donor in good health. CDR3 sequence (DNA): TGCAGTGCTAGAGTCGGACAGACTTACACTGAAGCTTTCTTT. This gives the protein CSARVGQTYTEAFF.